The entry below gives a single T cell receptor beta chain sequence along with its context. The target of this receptor is not known. The sample holds no much larger clone one base away, and base qualities are not on file. This specimen belongs to a study of blood T cell repertoires in COVID-19 (TCRdb year 2020). In terms of the full investigation: Collaborator samples came from the United States, Italy and Spain and covered acute and convalescent phases of COVID-19. Samples were obtained from the ongoing ImmuneRACE study (first 160 participants) and from approximately 1,200 subjects provided by 6 global collaborators. Where HLA class I and class II types were available, the types were taken from metadata supplied by the sample provider, not from assay-based typing. Sample metadata almost always included a de-identified subject ID, COVID-19 status, age in years and sex. The material from the prospective study consisted of cDNA or gDNA derived from T cells, B-cell-depleted T cells, or PBMCs. Deeply sampled blood TCRbeta repertoires from subjects exposed to, actively infected with, or recovered from COVID-19 were included in the dataset. The repertoires were released in a freely available public database intended as a resource for research on the immune response to SARS-CoV-2. Points the paper makes about the study in general: How much clinical and demographic metadata was included differed by source and by participant, and the metadata was provided uncurated.

The immunoSEQ Assay, a bias-controlled multiplex PCR, was used to amplify TCRbeta CDR3 regions from genomic DNA. In the authors' own workflow: Nucleated cell counts per sample were estimated from amplification of reference gene primers within the assay. To quantify the absolute abundance of each unique TCRbeta CDR3 rearrangement, sequence reads were collapsed and filtered. For each sample, productive Simpson clonality was calculated by taking the square root of Simpson's diversity index across productive rearrangements. As stored in TCRdb, this immuneACCESS dataset retains in-frame rearrangements with V and J assigned. A fraction of the clones does not appear; measured against another copy, unresolved V genes explain less than half of the discrepancy, and the remainder lacks a known reason. The V and J calls and clone size come from that table; D and trimming were worked out from the DNA. Here the sample has some 140,000 clones; around 82% occur a single time. The biggest ten clones account for about 5.5% of the sample.

In the prospective study, participants were roughly 18 to 89 years old, resided in about two dozen geographic areas of the United States, and were enrolled through a virtual design. Cohort assignment in the prospective study relied on participant-reported clinical history from a screening survey and a study questionnaire. Mobile phlebotomists in the prospective study collected whole blood, serum and a nasopharyngeal or oropharyngeal swab from every participant. Prospective study participants could optionally give additional blood draws and questionnaires over a roughly 2-month period. Prospective study blood samples were shipped either frozen or at room temperature before DNA extraction. The CDR3 covers 16 residues, taking in both the cysteine and the phenylalanine. The retained sequence is limited to the CDR3, 48 bases, with the frame set at the first base. Clipping removes 3 bases from V and 0 bases from J, with 8 as the unmatched junction base count. CDR1 and CDR2 are drawn from the germline V gene (reference sequence): DFQATT, SNEGSKA.

The clonotype comes from a middle-aged man with acute COVID-19. Sequencing was done on a sample of PBMCs or T cells enriched from blood (not recorded which). The receptor chain draws on TRBV20-1 and TRBJ1-1, and TRBD1 aligns with 9 junction nucleotides. The nucleotide sequence reads TGCAGTGCTAGTTCACAGGGGGCCGGTTTGAACACTGAAGCTTTCTTT. Its translation reads: CSASSQGAGLNTEAFF.